Listed here are 19 T cell receptor beta chains from one sample, sequenced in a study of cytomegalovirus exposure and HLA in healthy donors. A multiplex PCR was run with 60 Vbeta primers and 13 Jbeta primers. Method: immunoSEQ multiplex PCR; TCRdb's copy keeps in-frame clones and lacks some. This sample has under 200,000 clones, with about four fifths found just once. Sequenced input: PBMCs. The receptors here all came from a young woman in good health and CMV-seronegative.

Details on this clone: The junction shows a germline mismatch at one end, possibly a read error. J is TRBJ2-3 and V is TRBV27; 7 bases fit TRBD1. The germline V gene has CDR1 MNHEY and CDR2 SMNVEV (reference sequence). The CDR3 contains 14 residues. CDR3 in amino acids: CASSSRGTTDTQYF. The CDR3 region has the DNA TGTGCCAGTAGTTCCAGGGGGACCACAGATACGCAGTATTTT.

This clone has only a few counts. The gene calls are TRBV5-8 and TRBJ1-4, with 9 bases matching TRBD1. Germline V gene sequence: CDR1 SGHTS, CDR2 YDEGEE. V was pared by 5 bases and J by 7 bases, with 6 bases of the junction left unmatched. CDR3 length: 14 amino acids. DNA for the CDR3: TGTGCCAGCAGTTTACAGGGGGCGGGTGAAAAACTGTTTTTT. This sequence encodes CASSLQGAGEKLFF.

The genes are TRBV29-1 and TRBJ2-5; 8 bases are shared with TRBD1. J lost 1 base, V lost 0 bases, and 16 bases had no gene match. This CDR3 spans 19 amino acids. Germline loops: CDR1 SQVTM, CDR2 ANQGSEA. CDR3 sequence: CSVEDPRVRTGSIQETQYF. The CDR3 DNA reads TGCAGCGTTGAAGATCCTCGGGTACGGACAGGGTCCATCCAAGAGACCCAGTACTTC.

The V call is TRBV6-5, the J call TRBJ2-7; D is possibly TRBD2 (6 bases). Between the trimmed V and J ends, which lost 0 bases and 0 bases, there was a span of 9 bases. There are 15 residues in the CDR3. Looked up from germline, CDR1 is MNHEY and CDR2 is SVGAGI. The CDR3, as DNA: TGTGCCAGCAGTTACTCGCCAGCGGGCTCCTACGAGCAGTACTTC. The encoded protein is CASSYSPAGSYEQYF.

CDR3 sequence reads: CASSTANNQPQHF. The CDR3 DNA reads TGTGCCTCTTCAACAGCAAACAATCAGCCCCAGCATTTT. This chain uses TRBV30 with TRBJ1-5, with D hard to call. With 7 bases removed from V and 3 bases from J, the gap between germline ends came to 13 bases. Germline CDR1 reads GTSNPN; CDR2 reads SVGIG (reference sequence). CDR3 size: 13 residues.

The chain has TRBV7-2 and TRBJ2-2; D possibly corresponds to TRBD1 (5 bases). V lost 3 bases to trimming and J lost 0 bases, with 8 bases between them. The CDR3 totals 15 residues. Germline V gives CDR1 SGHTA, CDR2 FQGNSA. DNA of the CDR3: TGTGCCAGCAGCTTTGGGGCGTCGAACACCGGGGAGCTGTTTTTT. Amino acids: CASSFGASNTGELFF.

V usage is TRBV10-3 and J usage is TRBJ2-7; D possibly corresponds to TRBD2 (5 bases). Germline assignment: CDR1 ENHRY and CDR2 SYGVKD. This CDR3 spans 15 amino acids. With 3 bases removed from V and 3 bases from J, the gap between germline ends came to 15 bases. The CDR3 DNA follows: TGTGCCATCAGTGACCGACAAAAGACTATCTACGAGCAGTACTTC. It translates to CAISDRQKTIYEQYF.

This clone was counted between two and nine times. The CDR3 DNA follows: TGTGCCAGCAGTAAAAGGGGCGACGGTCGCAATCAGCCCCAGCATTTT. Its translation is CASSKRGDGRNQPQHF. The V gene is TRBV27, the J gene TRBJ1-5, with D perhaps TRBD1 (5 bases). V was trimmed by 5 bases and J by 2 bases, leaving 16 bases between them. This CDR3 is built from 16 residues. Germline V gene lookup returns CDR1 MNHEY and CDR2 SMNVEV (reference sequence).

Points on this clone: Distinct nucleotide sequences in the sample also encode this CDR3. The genes are TRBV9 and TRBJ2-7; 10 bases line up with TRBD1. CDR3 length equals 16 residues. J lost 0 bases, V lost 0 bases, and 3 bases had no gene match. Per germline, CDR1 SGDLS and CDR2 YYNGEE. CDR3 region: CASSVGDRGSSYEQYF. CDR3 nucleotide sequence: TGTGCCAGCAGCGTAGGGGACAGGGGAAGCTCCTACGAGCAGTACTTC.

The V call is TRBV18, the J call TRBJ2-7; a weak D match, TRBD2 (6 bases). This CDR3 has 15 amino acids. Germline loops: CDR1 KGHSH, CDR2 LQKENI. Trimming left V 2 bases short and J 0 bases short, with 11 bases between. The CDR3 loop reads CASSPGEDPSYEQYV. The CDR3 coding sequence is TGTGCCAGCTCACCAGGGGAGGACCCCTCCTACGAGCAGTACGTC.

The V and J genes are TRBV7-6 and TRBJ1-2; 8 bases fit TRBD1. Germline-derived CDR1 and CDR2 are SGHVS and FNYEAQ. This CDR3 contains 15 residues. V shed 4 bases and J 2 bases; nucleotides not matched to a gene: 6. The CDR3 nucleotides are TGTGCCAGCAGCTCAGGGACAGGCCGCAACTATGGCTACACCTTC. Protein sequence: CASSSGTGRNYGYTF.

The rearrangement links TRBV11-2 to TRBJ1-1; no reliable D call. The V and J ends lost 8 bases and 0 bases respectively, with 22 bases between them. The CDR3 contains 17 residues. Germline V lookup: CDR1 SGHAT, CDR2 FQNNGV. The DNA of the CDR3 is TGTGCCAGCCTACGCGGTGGTCAACGTCAACTGAACACTGAAGCTTTCTTT. Translation: CASLRGGQRQLNTEAFF. The whole variable domain, filled in from reference TRBV11-2 and TRBJ1-1, reads EAGVAQSPRYKIIEKRQSVAFWCNPISGHATLYWYQQILGQGPKLLIQFQNNGVVDDSQLPKDRFSAERLKGVDSTLKIQPAKLEDSAVYLCASLRGGQRQLNTEAFFGQGTRLTVV.

CDR3 sequence (DNA): TGTGCCAGCGGAAGGACGGGGGTTACCTACGAGCAGTACTTC. It encodes CASGRTGVTYEQYF. The chain combines TRBV28 with TRBJ2-7, with a possible D match to TRBD2 (6 bases). The germline V gene has CDR1 MDHEN and CDR2 SYDVKM. The CDR3 runs 14 residues. Trimming cost V 8 bases and J 2 bases, with 16 bases left between them.

The rearrangement uses TRBV28 and TRBJ2-6; maybe TRBD1 (5 bases). V lost 3 bases to trimming and J lost 0 bases, with 9 bases between them. There are 16 residues in the CDR3. The germline V gene encodes CDR1 MDHEN and CDR2 SYDVKM. CDR3 DNA: TGTGCCAGCAGTTTGGTGGACATCTCTGGGGCCAACGTCCTGACTTTC. It codes for CASSLVDISGANVLTF.

The chain combines TRBV18 with TRBJ2-7; D is undetermined. Trimming stripped 3 bases from V and 3 bases from J, with 12 bases between. Germline CDR1 and CDR2: KGHSH and LQKENI. The CDR3 consists of 14 residues. Here the CDR3 DNA reads TGTGCCAGCTCACCGGGCACCGGTGGCTACGAGCAGTACTTC. This translates into CASSPGTGGYEQYF. The variable domain in full, with the rest retrieved from reference TRBV18 and TRBJ2-7, is NAGVMQNPRHLVRRRGQEARLRCSPMKGHSHVYWYRQLPEEGLKFMVYLQKENIIDESGMPKERFSAEFPKEGPSILRIQQVVRGDSAAYFCASSPGTGGYEQYFGPGTRLTVT.

V is TRBV6-5 and J is TRBJ2-1; 9 positions match TRBD1. The CDR3 is 15 amino acids. V was clipped by 6 bases and J by 3 bases; unmatched bases: 6. The V gene's germline CDR1 is MNHEY and CDR2 SVGAGI. This CDR3 is CASSRTGVYYNEQFF. The CDR3 DNA reads as TGTGCCAGCAGCCGGACAGGGGTATACTACAATGAGCAGTTCTTC.

The chain combines TRBV11-3 with TRBJ1-5; 7 bases match TRBD1. This CDR3 region has 17 residues. V was pared by 4 bases and J by 6 bases, with 15 bases of the junction left unmatched. Looked up from germline, CDR1 is SGHNT and CDR2 is YENEEA. The CDR3 coding sequence is TGTGCCAGCAGCTCTCGGTGTAGGGAACAGGGGTTTCAGCCCCAGCATTTT. Its protein product is CASSSRCREQGFQPQHF.

This chain joins TRBV27 and TRBJ2-7; perhaps TRBD1 as D (6 bases). This CDR3 is built from 17 residues. The ends were cut back, 6 bases at V and 2 bases at J, with 23 bases in the middle. Germline V CDR1 and CDR2: MNHEY, SMNVEV (reference sequence). In nucleotides, the CDR3 is TGTGCCAGCAGACACCCTCAGGCACAGGGTCCCACCTACGAGCAGTACGTC. Its translation: CASRHPQAQGPTYEQYV.

This chain joins TRBV30 and TRBJ2-1; tentatively, D is TRBD1 (5 bases). The V gene's germline CDR1 is GTSNPN and CDR2 SVGIG (reference sequence). This CDR3 is built from 15 residues. Trimming left V 0 bases short and J 2 bases short, with 11 bases between. The CDR3 nucleotides read TGTGCCTGGAGTGTAAAGGGGATGGCCTACAATGAGCAGTTCTTC. Translating gives CAWSVKGMAYNEQFF.